This T cell receptor beta chain came from a study of cytomegalovirus exposure and HLA in healthy donors. Findings and limits, study-wide: Later analysis suggested most CMV-associated TCR beta chains were HLA-restricted. TRBV6-2, TRBV6-3 and some other V segments were unresolvable in 87-base-pair reads. Cytomegalovirus association was assigned to around 150 TCR beta chains.

With 0 bases removed from V and 3 bases from J, the gap between germline ends came to 9 bases. The CDR3 totals 13 residues. Per the germline V gene, CDR1 is GTSNPN and CDR2 is SVGIG (reference sequence). With respect to this clone: Its specificity is unknown.

Primers: 60 Vbeta forward and 13 Jbeta reverse. Source study methods: The count from a later analysis was about 80 million unique TCR beta chains, approximately 9.9 million of them shared. Libraries were prepared by immunoSEQ multiplex PCR; TCRdb keeps only in-frame clonotypes and omits some of them. The DNA was the basis for D and trimming; V, J and clone size are from that table. The sample yields some 190,000 clones, approximately 70% seen once. The source of this sequence is a woman between 25 and 40 years old in good health and CMV-seropositive. V gene TRBV30 combines with J gene TRBJ2-7, with a tentative D call TRBD2 (5 bases). The sample was PBMCs. The CDR3 sequence is CAWSVRGLYEQYF. Written as DNA, the CDR3 is TGTGCCTGGAGTGTGAGAGGACTCTACGAGCAGTACTTC.